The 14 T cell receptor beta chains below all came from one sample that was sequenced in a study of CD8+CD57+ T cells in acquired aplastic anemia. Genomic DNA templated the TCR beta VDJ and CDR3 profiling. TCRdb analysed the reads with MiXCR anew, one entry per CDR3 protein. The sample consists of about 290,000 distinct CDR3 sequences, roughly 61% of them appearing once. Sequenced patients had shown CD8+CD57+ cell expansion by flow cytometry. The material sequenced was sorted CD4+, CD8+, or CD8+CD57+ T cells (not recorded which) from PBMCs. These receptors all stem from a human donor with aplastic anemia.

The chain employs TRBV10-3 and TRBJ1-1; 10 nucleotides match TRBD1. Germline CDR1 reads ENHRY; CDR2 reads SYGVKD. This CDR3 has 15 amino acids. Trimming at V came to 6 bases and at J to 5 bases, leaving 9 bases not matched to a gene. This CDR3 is CAIRDRDRGRTEAFF. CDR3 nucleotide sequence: TGTGCCATCAGAGATAGGGACAGGGGTAGGACTGAAGCTTTCTTT.

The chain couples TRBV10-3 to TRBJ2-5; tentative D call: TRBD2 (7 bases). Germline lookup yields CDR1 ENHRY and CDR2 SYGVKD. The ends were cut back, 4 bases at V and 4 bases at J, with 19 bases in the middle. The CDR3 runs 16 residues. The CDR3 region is CAISGGLQGGSETQYF. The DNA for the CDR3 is TGTGCCATCAGTGGGGGACTACAGGGAGGATCAGAGACCCAGTACTTC.

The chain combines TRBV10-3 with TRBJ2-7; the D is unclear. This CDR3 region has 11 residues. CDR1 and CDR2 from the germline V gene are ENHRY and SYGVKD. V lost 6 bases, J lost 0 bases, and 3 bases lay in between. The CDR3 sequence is CAIRNSYEQYF. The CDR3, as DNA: TGTGCCATCAGGAACTCCTACGAGCAGTACTTC.

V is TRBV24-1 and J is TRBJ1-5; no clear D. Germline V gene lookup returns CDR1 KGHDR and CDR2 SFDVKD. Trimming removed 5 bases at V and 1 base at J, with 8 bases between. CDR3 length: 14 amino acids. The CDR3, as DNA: TGTGCCACCAGTGGTCCCCGGAGCAATCAGCCCCAGCATTTT. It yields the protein CATSGPRSNQPQHF.

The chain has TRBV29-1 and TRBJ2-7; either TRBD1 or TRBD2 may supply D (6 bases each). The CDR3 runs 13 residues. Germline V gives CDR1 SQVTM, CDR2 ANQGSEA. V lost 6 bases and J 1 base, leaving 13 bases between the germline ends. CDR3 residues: CSVRGGRSYEQYF. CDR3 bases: TGCAGCGTCCGAGGGGGGAGGTCCTACGAGCAGTACTTC.

The DNA of the CDR3 is TGTGCCAGCAGTGAACCGGGTGCGGATGAAAAACTGTTTTTT. Its protein is CASSEPGADEKLFF. The chain recombines TRBV2 with TRBJ1-4; D gene unclear. V shed 2 bases and J shed 6 bases, with 10 bases lying between them. This CDR3 contains 14 residues. From germline, CDR1 is SNHLY and CDR2 FYNNEI.

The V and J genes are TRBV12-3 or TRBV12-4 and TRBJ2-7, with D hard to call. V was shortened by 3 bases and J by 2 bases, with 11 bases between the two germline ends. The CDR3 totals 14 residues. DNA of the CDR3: TGTGCCAGCAGTTTCGAGGCCAGGACCTACGAGCAGTACTTC. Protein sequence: CASSFEARTYEQYF.

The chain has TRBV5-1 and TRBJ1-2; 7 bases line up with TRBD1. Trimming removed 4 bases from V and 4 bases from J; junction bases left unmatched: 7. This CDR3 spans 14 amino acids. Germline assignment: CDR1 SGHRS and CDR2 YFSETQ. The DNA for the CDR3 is TGCGCCAGCAGCGTACCGGGACAGAGCTATGGCTACACCTTC. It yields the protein CASSVPGQSYGYTF. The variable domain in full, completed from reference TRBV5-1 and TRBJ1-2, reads KAGVTQTPRYLIKTRGQQVTLSCSPISGHRSVSWYQQTPGQGLQFLFEYFSETQRNKGNFPGRFSGRQFSNSRSEMNVSTLELGDSALYLCASSVPGQSYGYTFGSGTRLTVV.

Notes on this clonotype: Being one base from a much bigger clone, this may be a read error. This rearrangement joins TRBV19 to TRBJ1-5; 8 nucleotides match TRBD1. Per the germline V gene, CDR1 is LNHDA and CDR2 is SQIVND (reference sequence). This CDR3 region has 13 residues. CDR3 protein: CAGSIDRGQPQHF. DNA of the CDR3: TGTGCCGGTAGTATCGACAGGGGCCAGCCCCAGCATTTT.

This chain's CDR3 is CASSGMTGVSEKLFF. In DNA form, the CDR3 reads TGTGCCAGCAGTGGGATGACAGGGGTTAGCGAAAAACTGTTTTTT. The chain recombines TRBV25-1 with TRBJ1-4, with 8 positions matching TRBD1. V shed 4 bases, J shed 8 bases, and the junction held 9 bases outside the gene matches. Germline V gene data show CDR1 as MGHDK and CDR2 as SYGVNS. CDR3 size: 15 residues.

The CDR3 DNA reads TGCAGTGCTAGGACAGATACGCAGTATTTT. Translating gives CSARTDTQYF. The chain joins TRBV20-1 to TRBJ2-3; D call uncertain. Germline V gene sequence: CDR1 DFQATT, CDR2 SNEGSKA (reference sequence). Trimming stripped 3 bases from V and 3 bases from J, with 1 base between. CDR3 length: 10 residues.

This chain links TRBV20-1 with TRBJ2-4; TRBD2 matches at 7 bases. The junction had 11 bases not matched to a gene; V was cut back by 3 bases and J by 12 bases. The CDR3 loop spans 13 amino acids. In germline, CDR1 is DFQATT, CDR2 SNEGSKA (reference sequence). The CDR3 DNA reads TGCAGTGCTAGTGACAGAAAACTAGCGACTCAGTACTTC. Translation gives CSASDRKLATQYF.

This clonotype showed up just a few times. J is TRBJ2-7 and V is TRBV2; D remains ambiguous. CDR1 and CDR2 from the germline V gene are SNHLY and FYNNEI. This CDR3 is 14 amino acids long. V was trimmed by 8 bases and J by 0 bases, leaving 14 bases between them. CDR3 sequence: CASCRSAISYEQYF. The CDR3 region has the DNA TGTGCCAGCTGTCGGTCCGCGATCTCCTACGAGCAGTACTTC. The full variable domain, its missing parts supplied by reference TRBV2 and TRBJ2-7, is EPEVTQTPSHQVTQMGQEVILRCVPISNHLYFYWYRQILGQKVEFLVSFYNNEISEKSEIFDDQFSVERPDGSNFTLKIRSTKLEDSAMYFCASCRSAISYEQYFGPGTRLTVT.

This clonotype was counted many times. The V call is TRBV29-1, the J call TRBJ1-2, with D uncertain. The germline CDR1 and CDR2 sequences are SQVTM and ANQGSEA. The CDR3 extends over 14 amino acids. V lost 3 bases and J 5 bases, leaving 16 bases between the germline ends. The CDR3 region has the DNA TGCAGCGTTGACGGAGGTCAGGCTGGTTATGGCTACACCTTC. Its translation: CSVDGGQAGYGYTF.